This paragraph covers one TCR beta chain sequence. These data come from a study of early T cells in non-severe SARS-CoV-2 infection. Trimming stripped 4 bases from V and 8 bases from J, with 10 bases between. This CDR3 contains 12 residues. Germline lookup yields CDR1 SGDLS and CDR2 YYNGEE. One entry per CDR3 protein, called by TCRdb with MiXCR from the 5' RACE reads. The sample includes roughly 71,000 distinct CDR3 sequences, under 15% of them seen just once. This receptor was taken from an adult who was a healthcare worker with PCR-confirmed SARS-CoV-2 infection or an uninfected control (not recorded which). The sample comprised whole blood. The chain uses TRBV9 and TRBJ2-1; D unclear. This CDR3 is CASSPPSDEQFF. The DNA of the CDR3 is TGTGCCAGCAGCCCCCCATCAGATGAGCAGTTCTTC.